This T cell receptor beta chain was identified during a study of T cells after yellow fever vaccination. TCRdb reprocessed the 5' RACE reads via MiXCR and lists one record per CDR3 protein. The sample has around 350,000 distinct CDR3 sequences; around 6.5% are singletons. This clonotype was detected many times. The material sequenced was PBMCs, taken 5 days after the yellow fever booster vaccination. The source of this sequence is a man aged 30-40 years who received the YFV17D yellow fever vaccine.

The CDR3 is CATSRETGLYEQYF. DNA of the CDR3: TGTGCCACCAGCAGGGAGACAGGGTTGTATGAGCAGTACTTC. This sequence joins TRBV15 and TRBJ2-7; 7 nucleotides align to TRBD1. CDR1 and CDR2 from the germline V gene are LNHNV and YYDKDF (reference sequence). The CDR3 extends over 14 amino acids. J was trimmed by 7 bases and V by 3 bases; bases with no gene match: 9.